The entry below gives a single TCR beta chain sequence along with its context. TCRdb keeps only in-frame clones here, not all; method: immunoSEQ multiplex PCR. The sample holds 150,000 to 200,000 clones; roughly nine tenths are singletons and the top ten take roughly 4.2%. This entry comes from a study of cytomegalovirus exposure and HLA in healthy donors. The clonotype was recovered from a man aged 18 to 29 in good health and CMV-seropositive. Sequencing was carried out using PBMCs.

CDR3 in DNA: TGTGCCAGCAGCCTTGGACTAATCGACGAGCAGTACTTC. It encodes CASSLGLIDEQYF. The genes are TRBV7-3 and TRBJ2-7; TRBD2 might be the D (6 bases). The CDR3 totals 13 residues. Trimming cost V 5 bases and J 5 bases, with 13 bases left between them. Per the germline V gene, CDR1 is SGHTA and CDR2 is FQGTGA. The full variable domain, with the rest looked up from reference TRBV7-3 and TRBJ2-7, is GAGVSQTPSNKVTEKGKYVELRCDPISGHTALYWYRQSLGQGPEFLIYFQGTGAADDSGLPNDRFFAVRPEGSVSTLKIQRTERGDSAVYLCASSLGLIDEQYFGPGTRLTVT.